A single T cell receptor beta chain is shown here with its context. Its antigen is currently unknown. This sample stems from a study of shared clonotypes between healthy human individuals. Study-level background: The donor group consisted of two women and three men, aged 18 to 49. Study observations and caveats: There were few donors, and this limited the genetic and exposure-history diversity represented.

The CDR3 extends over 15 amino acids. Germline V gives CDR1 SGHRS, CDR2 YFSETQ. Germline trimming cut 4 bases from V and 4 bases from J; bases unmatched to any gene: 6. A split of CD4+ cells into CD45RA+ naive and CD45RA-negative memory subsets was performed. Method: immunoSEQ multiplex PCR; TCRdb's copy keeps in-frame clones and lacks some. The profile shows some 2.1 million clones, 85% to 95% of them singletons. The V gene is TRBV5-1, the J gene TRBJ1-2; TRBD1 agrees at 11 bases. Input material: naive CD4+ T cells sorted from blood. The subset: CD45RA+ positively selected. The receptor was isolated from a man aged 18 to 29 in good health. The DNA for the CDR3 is TGCGCCAGCAGCGATCCGGGACAGGGGGGCTATGGCTACACCTTC. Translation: CASSDPGQGGYGYTF.